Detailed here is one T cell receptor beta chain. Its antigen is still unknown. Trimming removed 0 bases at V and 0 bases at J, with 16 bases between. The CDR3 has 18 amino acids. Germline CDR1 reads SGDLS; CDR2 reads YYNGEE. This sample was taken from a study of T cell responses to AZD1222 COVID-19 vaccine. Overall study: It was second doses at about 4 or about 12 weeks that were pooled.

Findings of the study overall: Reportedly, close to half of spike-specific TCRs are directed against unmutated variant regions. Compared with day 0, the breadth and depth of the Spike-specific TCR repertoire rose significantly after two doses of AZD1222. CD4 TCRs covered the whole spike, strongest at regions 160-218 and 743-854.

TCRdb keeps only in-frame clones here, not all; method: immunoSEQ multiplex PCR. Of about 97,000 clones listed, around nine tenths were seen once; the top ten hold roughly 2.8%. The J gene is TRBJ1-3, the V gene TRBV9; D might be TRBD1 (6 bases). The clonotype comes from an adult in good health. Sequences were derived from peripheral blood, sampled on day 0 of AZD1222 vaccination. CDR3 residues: CASSVGKGGGFSGNTIYF. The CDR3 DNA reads TGTGCCAGCAGCGTAGGTAAAGGGGGAGGATTCTCTGGAAACACCATATATTTT.